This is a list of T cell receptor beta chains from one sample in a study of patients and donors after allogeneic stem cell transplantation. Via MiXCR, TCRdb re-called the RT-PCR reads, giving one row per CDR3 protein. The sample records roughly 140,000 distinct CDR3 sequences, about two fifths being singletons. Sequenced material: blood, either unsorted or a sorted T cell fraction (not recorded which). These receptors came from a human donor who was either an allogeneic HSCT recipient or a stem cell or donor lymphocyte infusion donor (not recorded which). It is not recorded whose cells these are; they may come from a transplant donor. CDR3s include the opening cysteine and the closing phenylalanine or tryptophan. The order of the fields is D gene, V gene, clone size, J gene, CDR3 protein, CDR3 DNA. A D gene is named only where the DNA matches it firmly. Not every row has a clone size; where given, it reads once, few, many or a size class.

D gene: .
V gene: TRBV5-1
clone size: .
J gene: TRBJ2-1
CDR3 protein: CASSLGGVAYNEQFF
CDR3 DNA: TGCGCCAGCAGCTTAGGCGGGGTCGCCTACAATGAGCAGTTCTTC

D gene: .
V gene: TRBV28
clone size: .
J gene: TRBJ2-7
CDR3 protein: CASKRKGTSYEQYF
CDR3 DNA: TGTGCCAGCAAGAGGAAAGGGACCTCCTACGAGCAGTACTTC

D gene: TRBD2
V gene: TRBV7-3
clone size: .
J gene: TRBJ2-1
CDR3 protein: CASSLGTNHNEQFF
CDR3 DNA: TGTGCCAGCAGCCTCGGGACTAACCACAATGAGCAGTTCTTC

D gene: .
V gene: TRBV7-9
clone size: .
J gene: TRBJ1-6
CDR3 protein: CASSLRVSQTPAYNSPLHF
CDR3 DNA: TGTGCCAGCAGCTTAAGGGTCAGTCAGACACCGGCGTATAATTCACCCCTCCACTTT

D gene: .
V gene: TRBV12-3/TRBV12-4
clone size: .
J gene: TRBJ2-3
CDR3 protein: CASSPLGGLATDTQYF
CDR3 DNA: TGTGCCAGCAGTCCCCTGGGGGGGCTAGCCACAGATACGCAGTATTTT

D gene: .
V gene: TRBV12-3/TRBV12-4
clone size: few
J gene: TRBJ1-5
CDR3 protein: CASKPPGEGTPQHF
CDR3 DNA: TGTGCCAGCAAACCCCCGGGGGAGGGGACGCCCCAGCATTTT

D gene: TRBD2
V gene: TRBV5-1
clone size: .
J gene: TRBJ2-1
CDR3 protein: CASSLTRGGVNEQFF
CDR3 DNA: TGCGCCAGCAGCTTGACTCGGGGGGGCGTCAATGAGCAGTTCTTC

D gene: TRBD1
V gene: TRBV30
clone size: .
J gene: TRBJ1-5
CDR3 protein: CAWSVDRANQPQHF
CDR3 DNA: TGTGCCTGGAGTGTAGACAGGGCTAATCAGCCCCAGCATTTT

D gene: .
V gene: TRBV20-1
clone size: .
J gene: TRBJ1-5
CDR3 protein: CSARDPQDRRNQPQHF
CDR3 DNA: TGCAGTGCTAGAGATCCTCAGGACAGACGCAATCAGCCCCAGCATTTT

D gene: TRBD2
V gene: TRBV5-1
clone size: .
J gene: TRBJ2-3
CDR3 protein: CASSPHGSGDGADTQYF
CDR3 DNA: TGCGCCAGCAGCCCCCACGGTAGCGGGGATGGCGCAGATACGCAGTATTTT

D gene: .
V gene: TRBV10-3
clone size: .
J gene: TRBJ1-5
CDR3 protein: CAISSAVNQPQHF
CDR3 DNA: TGTGCCATCAGCTCAGCAGTGAATCAGCCCCAGCATTTT

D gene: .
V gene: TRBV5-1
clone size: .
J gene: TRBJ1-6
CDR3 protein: CASSPGGAEESPLHF
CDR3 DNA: TGCGCCAGCAGCCCCGGCGGGGCAGAGGAATCACCCCTCCACTTT

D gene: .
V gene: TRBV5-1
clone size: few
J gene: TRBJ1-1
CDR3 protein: CASSSDQGNTEAFF
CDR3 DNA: TGCGCCAGCAGCTCGGATCAGGGGAACACTGAAGCTTTCTTT

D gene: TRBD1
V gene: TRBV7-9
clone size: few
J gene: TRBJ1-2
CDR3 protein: CASSTPDRANYGYTF
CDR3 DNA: TGTGCCAGCAGCACCCCGGACAGGGCTAACTATGGCTACACCTTC

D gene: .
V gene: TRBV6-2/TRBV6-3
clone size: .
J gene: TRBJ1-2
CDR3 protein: CASSSTGNYGYTF
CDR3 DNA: TGTGCCAGCAGCTCGACAGGAAACTATGGCTACACCTTC

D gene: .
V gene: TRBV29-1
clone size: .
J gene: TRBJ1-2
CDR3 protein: CSVRGGSPQENYGYTF
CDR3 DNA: TGCAGCGTTCGGGGAGGGTCACCGCAGGAGAACTATGGCTACACCTTC

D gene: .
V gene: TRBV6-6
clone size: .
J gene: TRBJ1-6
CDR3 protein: CASVSDNSYNSPLHF
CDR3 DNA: TGTGCCAGCGTCTCGGACAACTCCTATAATTCACCCCTCCACTTT

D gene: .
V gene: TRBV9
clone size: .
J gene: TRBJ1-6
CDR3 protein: CASSVGTAGNNSPLHF
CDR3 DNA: TGTGCCAGCAGCGTAGGAACGGCAGGGAATAATTCACCCCTCCACTTT

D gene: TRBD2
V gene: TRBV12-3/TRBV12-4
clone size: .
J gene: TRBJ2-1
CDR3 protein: CASSSPRTSGGDNEQFF
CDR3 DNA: TGTGCCAGCAGTAGCCCCCGGACTAGCGGGGGGGACAATGAGCAGTTCTTC

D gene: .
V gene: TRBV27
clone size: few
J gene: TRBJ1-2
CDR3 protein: CASSPRSGEAANYGYTF
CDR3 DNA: TGTGCCAGCAGCCCGAGGTCAGGGGAGGCAGCTAACTATGGCTACACCTTC

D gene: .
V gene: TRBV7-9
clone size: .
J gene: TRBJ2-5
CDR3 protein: CASSLTLETQYF
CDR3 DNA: TGTGCCAGCAGCTTAACACTCGAGACCCAGTACTTC

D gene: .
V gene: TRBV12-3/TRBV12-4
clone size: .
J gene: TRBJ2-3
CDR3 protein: CASSLARAPDTQYF
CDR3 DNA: TGTGCCAGCAGTTTAGCGAGGGCTCCAGATACGCAGTATTTT

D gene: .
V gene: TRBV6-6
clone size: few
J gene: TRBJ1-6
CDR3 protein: CASKRGGNNSPLHF
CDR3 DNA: TGTGCCAGCAAAAGGGGGGGGAACAATTCACCCCTCCACTTT

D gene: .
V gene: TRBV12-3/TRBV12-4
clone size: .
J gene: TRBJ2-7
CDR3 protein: CASSSRAEQYF
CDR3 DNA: TGTGCCAGCAGTTCTCGGGCCGAGCAGTACTTC

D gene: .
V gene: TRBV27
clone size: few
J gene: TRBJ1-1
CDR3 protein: CASSFGPITEAFF
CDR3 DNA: TGTGCCAGCAGTTTTGGTCCGATCACTGAAGCTTTCTTT

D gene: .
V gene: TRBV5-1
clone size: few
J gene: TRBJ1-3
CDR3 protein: CASSLGARGNTIYF
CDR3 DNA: TGCGCCAGCAGCTTGGGGGCGCGGGGAAACACCATATATTTT

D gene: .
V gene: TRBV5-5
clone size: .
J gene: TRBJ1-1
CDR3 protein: CASSLAGMDTEAFF
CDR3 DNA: TGTGCCAGCAGCTTGGCGGGGATGGACACTGAAGCTTTCTTT

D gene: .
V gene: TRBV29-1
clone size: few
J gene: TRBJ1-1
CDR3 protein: CSVVTGRGGTEAFF
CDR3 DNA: TGCAGCGTTGTCACCGGTAGGGGTGGTACTGAAGCTTTCTTT

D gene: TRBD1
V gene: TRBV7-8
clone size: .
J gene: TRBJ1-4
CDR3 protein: CASSYTGEGKLFF
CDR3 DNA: TGTGCCAGCAGCTACACAGGGGAGGGGAAACTGTTTTTT

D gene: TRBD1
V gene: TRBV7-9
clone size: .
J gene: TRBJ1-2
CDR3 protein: CASSFTGQGAHGYTF
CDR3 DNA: TGTGCCAGCAGTTTTACGGGACAGGGGGCGCATGGCTACACCTTC

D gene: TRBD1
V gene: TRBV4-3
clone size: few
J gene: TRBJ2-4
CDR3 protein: CASSQTIPGTGVAKNIQYF
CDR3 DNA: TGCGCCAGCAGCCAAACAATCCCCGGGACAGGAGTAGCCAAAAACATTCAGTACTTC

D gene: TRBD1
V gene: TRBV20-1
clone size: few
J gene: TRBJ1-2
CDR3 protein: CSARVATGGRGYTF
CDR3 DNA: TGCAGTGCTAGAGTGGCGACAGGGGGAAGAGGCTACACCTTC

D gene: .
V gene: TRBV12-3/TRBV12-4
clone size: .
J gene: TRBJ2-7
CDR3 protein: CASSVDGYEQYF
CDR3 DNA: TGTGCCAGCAGTGTAGATGGCTACGAGCAGTACTTC

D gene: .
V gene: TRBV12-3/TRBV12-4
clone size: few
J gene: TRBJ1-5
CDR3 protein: CASTDVGYSNQPQHF
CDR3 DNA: TGTGCCAGCACTGACGTGGGGTATAGCAATCAGCCCCAGCATTTT

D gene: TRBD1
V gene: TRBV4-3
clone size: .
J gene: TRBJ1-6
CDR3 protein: CASSPDREGSPLHF
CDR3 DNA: TGCGCCAGCAGCCCGGACAGGGAAGGTTCACCCCTCCACTTT

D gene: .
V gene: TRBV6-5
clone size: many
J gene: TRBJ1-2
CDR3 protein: CASSYSGTGPNYGYTF
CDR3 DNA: TGTGCCAGCAGTTACTCGGGTACAGGGCCGAACTATGGCTACACCTTC

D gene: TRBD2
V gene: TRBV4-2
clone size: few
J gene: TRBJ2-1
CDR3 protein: CASSHPRTRRGYEQFF
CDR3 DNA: TGTGCCAGCAGCCACCCCCGGACTAGAAGAGGCTATGAGCAGTTCTTC

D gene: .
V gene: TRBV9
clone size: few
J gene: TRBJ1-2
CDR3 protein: CASSVGGYGYTF
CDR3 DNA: TGTGCCAGCAGCGTGGGAGGGTATGGCTACACCTTC

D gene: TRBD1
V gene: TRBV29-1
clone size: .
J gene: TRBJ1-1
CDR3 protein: CSVRQGMNTEAFF
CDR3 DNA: TGCAGCGTCCGACAGGGAATGAACACTGAAGCTTTCTTT

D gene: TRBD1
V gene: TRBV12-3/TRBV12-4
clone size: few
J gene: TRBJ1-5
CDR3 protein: CASSWTGVHQPQHF
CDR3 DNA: TGTGCCAGCAGTTGGACAGGGGTCCATCAGCCCCAGCATTTT

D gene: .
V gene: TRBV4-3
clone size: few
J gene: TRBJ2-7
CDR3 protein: CASSHYRDATYEQYF
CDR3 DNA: TGCGCCAGCAGCCACTACCGGGACGCCACCTACGAGCAGTACTTC

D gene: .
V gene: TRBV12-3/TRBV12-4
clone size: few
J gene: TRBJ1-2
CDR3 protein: CASTPRQSTNYGYTF
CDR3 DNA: TGTGCCAGCACCCCCAGACAGTCAACTAACTATGGCTACACCTTC